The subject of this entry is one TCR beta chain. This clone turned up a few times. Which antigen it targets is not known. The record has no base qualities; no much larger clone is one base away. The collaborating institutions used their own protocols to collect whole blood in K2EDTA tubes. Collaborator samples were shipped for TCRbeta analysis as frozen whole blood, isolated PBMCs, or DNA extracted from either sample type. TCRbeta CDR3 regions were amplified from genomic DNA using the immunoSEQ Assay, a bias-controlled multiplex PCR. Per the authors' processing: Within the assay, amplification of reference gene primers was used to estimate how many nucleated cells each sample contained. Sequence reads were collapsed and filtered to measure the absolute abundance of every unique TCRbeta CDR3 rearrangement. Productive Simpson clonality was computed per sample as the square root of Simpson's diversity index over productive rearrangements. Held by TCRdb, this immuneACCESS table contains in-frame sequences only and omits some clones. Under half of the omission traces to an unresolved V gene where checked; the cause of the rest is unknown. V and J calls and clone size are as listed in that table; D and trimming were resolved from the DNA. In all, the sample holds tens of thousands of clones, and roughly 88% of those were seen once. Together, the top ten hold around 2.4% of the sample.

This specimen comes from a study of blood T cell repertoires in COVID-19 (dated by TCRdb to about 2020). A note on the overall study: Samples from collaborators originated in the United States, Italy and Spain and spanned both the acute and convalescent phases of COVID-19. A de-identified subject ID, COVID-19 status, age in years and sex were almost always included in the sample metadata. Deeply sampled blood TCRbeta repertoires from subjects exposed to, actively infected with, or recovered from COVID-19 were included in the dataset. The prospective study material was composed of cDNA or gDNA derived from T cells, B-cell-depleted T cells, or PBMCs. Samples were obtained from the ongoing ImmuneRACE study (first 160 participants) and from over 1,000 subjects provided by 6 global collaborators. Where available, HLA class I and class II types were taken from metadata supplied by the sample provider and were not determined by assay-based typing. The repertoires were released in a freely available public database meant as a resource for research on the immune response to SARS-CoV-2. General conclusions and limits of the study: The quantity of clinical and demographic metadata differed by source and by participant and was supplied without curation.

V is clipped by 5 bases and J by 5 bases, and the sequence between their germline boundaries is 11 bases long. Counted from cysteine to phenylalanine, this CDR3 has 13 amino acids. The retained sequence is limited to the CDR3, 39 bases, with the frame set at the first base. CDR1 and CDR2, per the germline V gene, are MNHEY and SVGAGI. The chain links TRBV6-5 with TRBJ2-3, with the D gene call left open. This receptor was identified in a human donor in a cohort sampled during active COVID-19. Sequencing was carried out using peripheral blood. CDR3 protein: CASSPRSGDTQYF. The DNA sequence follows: TGTGCCAGCAGTCCACGATCAGGAGATACGCAGTATTTT.